Each of the 17 T cell receptor beta chains below was sequenced from the same sample in a study of T cell responses to AZD1222 COVID-19 vaccine. The data were produced by immunoSEQ multiplex PCR, yet TCRdb's version contains in-frame clones alone and is incomplete. This sample has roughly 250,000 clones, with 85% to 95% found just once. The input for sequencing was peripheral blood, taken on day 0 of AZD1222 vaccination. The receptors come from an adult in good health.

In this sample, this clone turned up once. The V and J genes are TRBV3-1 (or the pseudogene TRBV3-2) and TRBJ2-2; 8 nucleotides line up with TRBD1. Trimming at V came to 5 bases and at J to 3 bases, leaving 5 bases not matched to a gene. The CDR3 loop spans 15 amino acids. Germline CDR1 is LGHDT and CDR2 is YNNKEL (reference sequence). CDR3 protein: CASSAQGADTGELFF. Here the CDR3 DNA reads TGTGCCAGCAGCGCCCAGGGGGCGGACACCGGGGAGCTGTTTTTT.

The rearrangement joins TRBV5-4 to TRBJ2-7; D not certain. The V end was cut by 4 bases, the J end by 5 bases, with 10 bases between. CDR1 is SGHNT, CDR2 YYREEE, per germline (reference sequence). There are 12 residues in the CDR3. CDR3 amino acids: CASSLFSDEQYF. The DNA of the CDR3 is TGTGCCAGCAGCCTGTTCAGCGACGAGCAGTACTTC.

This rearrangement joins TRBV25-1 to TRBJ2-7, with no clear D. Germline-derived CDR1 and CDR2 are MGHDK and SYGVNS. The CDR3 has 12 residues. The germline V and J ends were trimmed by 4 bases and 2 bases, with 6 bases remaining between them. The CDR3 DNA reads TGTGCCAGCAGTGGGTTTACCTACGAGCAGTACTTC. Its protein is CASSGFTYEQYF.

The genes are TRBV5-5 and TRBJ2-1, with D unresolved. The CDR3 sequence is 11 residues long. Trimming took 2 bases from V and 8 from J, leaving 5 bases between them. Germline V gene data show CDR1 as SGHKS and CDR2 as YYEKEE (reference sequence). The DNA for the CDR3 is TGTGCCAGCAGCTTTCTCGATGAGCAGTTCTTC. Translation: CASSFLDEQFF.

The chain couples TRBV27 to TRBJ2-1; D not resolved. CDR3 length: 15 residues. Germline loops: CDR1 MNHEY, CDR2 SMNVEV (reference sequence). Trimming took off 1 base at V and 0 bases at J, with 7 bases between the two ends. The CDR3 here is CASSLLTSSYNEQFF. The DNA for the CDR3 is TGTGCCAGCAGTTTATTAACGAGCTCCTACAATGAGCAGTTCTTC.

This sequence joins TRBV29-1 and TRBJ1-1; 8 nucleotides agree with TRBD1. This CDR3 contains 13 residues. Trimming took 6 bases from V and 2 from J; bases not matched to a gene: 5. Germline loops: CDR1 SQVTM, CDR2 ANQGSEA. The CDR3 loop is CSVGQALNTEAFF. The DNA of the CDR3 is TGCAGCGTGGGACAGGCTCTAAACACTGAAGCTTTCTTT.

CDR3 sequence: CASGNRETQYF. In nucleotides, the CDR3 is TGTGCCAGCGGGAACCGAGAGACCCAGTACTTC. This chain connects TRBV19 to TRBJ2-5, with D possibly being TRBD2 (5 bases). Trimming took 9 bases from V and 4 from J, leaving 9 bases between them. The CDR3 is made up of 11 amino acids. The germline V gene encodes CDR1 LNHDA and CDR2 SQIVND (reference sequence). Together with reference TRBV19 and TRBJ2-5, the CDR3 gives the full variable domain: DGGITQSPKYLFRKEGQNVTLSCEQNLNHDAMYWYRQDPGQGLRLIYYSQIVNDFQKGDIAEGYSVSREKKESFPLTVTSAQKNPTAFYLCASGNRETQYFGPGTRLLVL.

As DNA, the CDR3 is TGTGCCAGCAGCTTGGGCCCGGGCAATGAGCAGTTCTTC. Translating it yields CASSLGPGNEQFF. The chain recombines TRBV5-6 with TRBJ2-1; D not certain. CDR3 length: 13 residues. Germline-derived CDR1 and CDR2 are SGHDT and YYEEEE. The V gene lost 0 bases and the J gene lost 6 bases, with 7 bases spanning the gap.

The V call is TRBV10-3, the J call TRBJ2-1; TRBD1 aligns across 7 bases. CDR3 length: 14 residues. Germline values: CDR1 ENHRY, CDR2 SYGVKD. Germline trimming cut 4 bases from V and 0 bases from J; bases unmatched to any gene: 0. CDR3 sequence: CAISGDSSYNEQFF. CDR3 coding DNA: TGTGCCATCAGTGGGGACAGCTCCTACAATGAGCAGTTCTTC.

This chain links TRBV6-5 with TRBJ1-2; no definite D call. The CDR3 contains 11 residues. CDR1 and CDR2 from the germline V gene are MNHEY and SVGAGI. Between the trimmed V and J ends, which lost 2 bases and 11 bases, there was a span of 9 bases. CDR3 in amino acids: CASSYPDQYTF. The CDR3 DNA sequence: TGTGCCAGCAGTTACCCTGACCAATACACCTTC.

V and J are TRBV5-4 and TRBJ2-1; 9 bases match TRBD2. V shed 4 bases, J shed 4 bases, and the junction held 6 bases outside the gene matches. Germline-derived CDR1 and CDR2 are SGHNT and YYREEE (reference sequence). This CDR3 contains 15 residues. The CDR3 coding sequence is TGTGCCAGCAGCGACACTAGCGGGCATTACAATGAGCAGTTCTTC. It yields the protein CASSDTSGHYNEQFF.

The rearrangement uses TRBV9 and TRBJ1-6; 7 bases are shared with TRBD1. V shed 4 bases, J shed 0 bases, and the junction held 4 bases outside the gene matches. The CDR3 totals 16 residues. The germline V gene encodes CDR1 SGDLS and CDR2 YYNGEE. The CDR3 DNA reads TGTGCCAGCAGCCCGACAGGGAGCTCCTATAATTCACCCCTCCACTTT. The encoded protein is CASSPTGSSYNSPLHF.

This clone was seen once. The chain has TRBV28 and TRBJ1-3; D is undetermined. This CDR3 is 11 amino acids long. Trimming took 4 bases from V and 7 from J, leaving 5 bases between them. In germline, CDR1 is MDHEN, CDR2 SYDVKM. CDR3 residues: CASSSRNTIYF. The CDR3 nucleotides are TGTGCCAGCAGTTCCCGGAACACCATATATTTT.

The V call is TRBV5-1, the J call TRBJ2-7, with D possibly matching TRBD2 (5 bases). Germline CDR1 is SGHRS and CDR2 is YFSETQ. The CDR3 contains 13 residues. V was trimmed by 3 bases and J by 5 bases, leaving 12 bases between them. In DNA form, the CDR3 reads TGCGCCAGCAGCTCGGACTTAGGGAACGAGCAGTACTTC. Translating gives CASSSDLGNEQYF.

In the case of this clone: Other DNA sequences in the sample encode the same CDR3. In DNA form, the CDR3 reads TGTGCCAGCAGCTTGGAGACCAACTATGGCTACACCTTC. This translates into CASSLETNYGYTF. The V and J genes are TRBV5-4 and TRBJ1-2; D is ambiguous. CDR3 length: 13 residues. Germline V gene data show CDR1 as SGHNT and CDR2 as YYREEE (reference sequence). V shed 0 bases and J shed 2 bases, with 5 bases lying between them.

The J gene is TRBJ1-6, the V gene TRBV4-3, with no clear D. V lost 2 bases and J 9 bases, leaving 11 bases between the germline ends. The CDR3 loop spans 14 amino acids. The germline gives CDR1 LGHNA, CDR2 YSLEER. Here the CDR3 DNA reads TGCGCCAGCAGCCAATTAAAGGATGGTTCACCCCTCCACTTT. Its translation is CASSQLKDGSPLHF.

Comment on this clone: At one end the junction does not follow the germline gene, possibly because of a read error. The chain recombines TRBV2 with TRBJ2-2; D is unclear. This CDR3 spans 14 amino acids. Germline values: CDR1 SNHLY, CDR2 FYNNEI. The CDR3 bases are TGTGCCGGCAGTGAACGAGTTCTCACCGGGGAGCTGTTTTTT. This encodes CAGSERVLTGELFF.